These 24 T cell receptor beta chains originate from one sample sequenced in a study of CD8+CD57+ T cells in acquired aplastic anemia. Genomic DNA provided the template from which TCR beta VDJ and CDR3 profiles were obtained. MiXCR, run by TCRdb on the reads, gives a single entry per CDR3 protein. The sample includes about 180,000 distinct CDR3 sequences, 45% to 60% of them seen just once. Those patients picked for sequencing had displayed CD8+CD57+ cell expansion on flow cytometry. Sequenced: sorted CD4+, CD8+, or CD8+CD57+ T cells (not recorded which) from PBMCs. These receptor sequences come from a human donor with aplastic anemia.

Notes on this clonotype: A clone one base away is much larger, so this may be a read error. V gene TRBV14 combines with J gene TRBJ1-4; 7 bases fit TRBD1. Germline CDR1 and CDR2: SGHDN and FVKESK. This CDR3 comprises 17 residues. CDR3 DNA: TGTGCCAGCAGCTTCACCACAGGGGTCTCGGTTGGTGAAGAACTGTTTTTT. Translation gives CASSFTTGVSVGEELFF. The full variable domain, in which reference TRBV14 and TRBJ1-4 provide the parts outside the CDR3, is EAGVTQFPSHSVIEKGQTVTLRCDPISGHDNLYWYRRVMGKEIKFLLHFVKESKQDESGMPNNRFLAERTGGTYSTLKVQPAELEDSGVYFCASSFTTGVSVGEELFFGSGTQLSVL.

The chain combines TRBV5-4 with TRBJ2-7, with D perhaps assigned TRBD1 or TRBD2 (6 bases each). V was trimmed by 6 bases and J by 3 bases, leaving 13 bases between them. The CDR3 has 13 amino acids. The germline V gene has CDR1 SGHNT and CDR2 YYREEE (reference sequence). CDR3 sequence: CASTDRRGYEQYF. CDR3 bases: TGTGCCAGCACCGACAGGAGGGGCTACGAGCAGTACTTC.

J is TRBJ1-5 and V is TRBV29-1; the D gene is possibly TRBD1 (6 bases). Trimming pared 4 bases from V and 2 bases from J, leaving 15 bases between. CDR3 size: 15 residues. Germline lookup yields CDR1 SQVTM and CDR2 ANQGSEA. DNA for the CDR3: TGCAGCGTTGGCGGGTCAGGGGCCGGCAATCAGCCCCAGCATTTT. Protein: CSVGGSGAGNQPQHF.

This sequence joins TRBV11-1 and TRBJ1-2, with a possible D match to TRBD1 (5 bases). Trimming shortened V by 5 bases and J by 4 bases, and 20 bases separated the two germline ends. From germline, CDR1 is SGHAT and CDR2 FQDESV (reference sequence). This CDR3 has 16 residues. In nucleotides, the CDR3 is TGTGCCAGCAGCACGATTCTCAGGGATGGGGGCTATGGCTACACCTTC. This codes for CASSTILRDGGYGYTF.

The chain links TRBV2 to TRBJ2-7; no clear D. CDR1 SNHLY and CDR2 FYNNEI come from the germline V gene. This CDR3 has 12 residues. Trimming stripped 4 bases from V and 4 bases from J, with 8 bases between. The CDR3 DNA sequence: TGTGCCAGCAGTGTGGGTGGATACGAGCAGTACTTC. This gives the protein CASSVGGYEQYF.

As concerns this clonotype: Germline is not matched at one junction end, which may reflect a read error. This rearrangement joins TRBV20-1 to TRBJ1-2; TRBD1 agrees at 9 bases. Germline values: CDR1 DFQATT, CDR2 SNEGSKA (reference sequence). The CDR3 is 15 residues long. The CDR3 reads CSAAVNRQGVRGCTF. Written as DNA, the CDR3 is TGCAGTGCAGCGGTAAACCGACAGGGGGTGCGTGGCTGCACCTTC.

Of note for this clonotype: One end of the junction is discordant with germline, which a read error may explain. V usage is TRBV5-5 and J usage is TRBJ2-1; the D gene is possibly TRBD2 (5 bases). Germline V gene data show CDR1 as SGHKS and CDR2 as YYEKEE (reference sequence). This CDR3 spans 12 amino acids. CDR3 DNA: TGTGCCAGCAGTTACCTAACTAGGTCCTACCTCTTC. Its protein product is CASSYLTRSYLF.

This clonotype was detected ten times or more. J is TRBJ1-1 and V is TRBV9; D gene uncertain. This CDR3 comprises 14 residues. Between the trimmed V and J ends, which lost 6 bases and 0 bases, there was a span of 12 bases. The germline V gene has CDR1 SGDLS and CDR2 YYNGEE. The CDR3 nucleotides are TGTGCCAGCACTCAGGTAACACTGAACACTGAAGCTTTCTTT. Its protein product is CASTQVTLNTEAFF.

This CDR3 reads CASSLQPTNYGYTF. CDR3 coding DNA: TGTGCCAGCAGTTTACAGCCTACTAACTATGGCTACACCTTC. This chain links TRBV27 with TRBJ1-2; D unresolved. V was clipped by 2 bases and J by 0 bases, with 7 bases between them. The V gene's germline CDR1 is MNHEY and CDR2 SMNVEV (reference sequence). The CDR3 contains 14 residues.

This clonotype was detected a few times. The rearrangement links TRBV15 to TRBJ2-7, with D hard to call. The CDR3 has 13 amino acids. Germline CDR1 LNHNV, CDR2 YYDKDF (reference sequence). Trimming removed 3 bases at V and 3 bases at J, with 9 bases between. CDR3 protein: CATSSQPGYEQYF. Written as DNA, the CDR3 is TGTGCCACCAGCAGTCAGCCGGGCTACGAGCAGTACTTC.

CDR3 in DNA: TGTGCCATCAGTGAGGGGTTCGGAGTTCCTAGCAATCAGCCCCAGCATTTT. It translates to CAISEGFGVPSNQPQHF. The chain carries TRBV10-3 and TRBJ1-5, with unresolved D. Trimming removed 2 bases from V and 0 bases from J, with 14 bases in between. Germline assignment: CDR1 ENHRY and CDR2 SYGVKD. This CDR3 has 17 amino acids.

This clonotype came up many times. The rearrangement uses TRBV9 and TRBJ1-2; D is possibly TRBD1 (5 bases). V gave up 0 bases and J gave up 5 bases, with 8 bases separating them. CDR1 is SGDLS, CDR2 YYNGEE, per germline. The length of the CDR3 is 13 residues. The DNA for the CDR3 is TGTGCCAGCAGCGTAGAGGGGTTGTATGGCTACACCTTC. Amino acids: CASSVEGLYGYTF.

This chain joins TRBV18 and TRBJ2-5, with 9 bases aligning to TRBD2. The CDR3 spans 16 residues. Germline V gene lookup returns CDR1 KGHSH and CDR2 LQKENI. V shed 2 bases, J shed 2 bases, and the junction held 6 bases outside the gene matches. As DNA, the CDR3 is TGTGCCAGCTCACCAAAGGCGGGGGGGAGTCAAGAGACCCAGTACTTC. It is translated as CASSPKAGGSQETQYF. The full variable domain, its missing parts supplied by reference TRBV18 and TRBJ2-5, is NAGVMQNPRHLVRRRGQEARLRCSPMKGHSHVYWYRQLPEEGLKFMVYLQKENIIDESGMPKERFSAEFPKEGPSILRIQQVVRGDSAAYFCASSPKAGGSQETQYFGPGTRLLVL.

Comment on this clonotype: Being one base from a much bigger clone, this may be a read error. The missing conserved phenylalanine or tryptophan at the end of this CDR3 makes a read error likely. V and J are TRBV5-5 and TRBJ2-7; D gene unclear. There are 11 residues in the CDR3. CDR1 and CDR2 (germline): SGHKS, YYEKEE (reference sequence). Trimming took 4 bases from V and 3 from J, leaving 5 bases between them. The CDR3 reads CASSQGYEQYS. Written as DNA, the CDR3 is TGTGCCAGCAGCCAAGGCTACGAGCAGTACTCC.

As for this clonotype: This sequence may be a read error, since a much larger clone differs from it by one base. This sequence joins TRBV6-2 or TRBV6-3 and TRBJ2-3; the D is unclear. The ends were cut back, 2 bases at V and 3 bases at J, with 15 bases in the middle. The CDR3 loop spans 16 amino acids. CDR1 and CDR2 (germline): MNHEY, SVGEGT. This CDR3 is CASSYGQRRSTDTQYF. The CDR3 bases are TGTGCCAGCAGTTACGGGCAGAGACGGTCGACAGATACGCAGTATTTT.

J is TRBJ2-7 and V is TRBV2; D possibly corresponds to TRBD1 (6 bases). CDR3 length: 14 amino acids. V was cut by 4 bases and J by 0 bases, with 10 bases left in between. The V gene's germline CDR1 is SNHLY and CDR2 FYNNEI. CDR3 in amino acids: CASSVGTSSYEQYF. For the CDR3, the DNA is TGTGCCAGCAGTGTAGGGACATCCTCCTACGAGCAGTACTTC. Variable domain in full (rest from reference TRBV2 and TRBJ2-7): EPEVTQTPSHQVTQMGQEVILRCVPISNHLYFYWYRQILGQKVEFLVSFYNNEISEKSEIFDDQFSVERPDGSNFTLKIRSTKLEDSAMYFCASSVGTSSYEQYFGPGTRLTVT.

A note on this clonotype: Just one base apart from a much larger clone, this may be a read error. The CDR3 DNA reads TGTGCCAGCAGCTTGGGGACACTGAGAAGCGGCAAGCAGCCCCAGCATTTT. Its translation: CASSLGTLRSGKQPQHF. The chain combines TRBV5-4 with TRBJ1-5, with D possibly being TRBD1 (5 bases). CDR3 size: 17 residues. Germline lookup yields CDR1 SGHNT and CDR2 YYREEE (reference sequence).

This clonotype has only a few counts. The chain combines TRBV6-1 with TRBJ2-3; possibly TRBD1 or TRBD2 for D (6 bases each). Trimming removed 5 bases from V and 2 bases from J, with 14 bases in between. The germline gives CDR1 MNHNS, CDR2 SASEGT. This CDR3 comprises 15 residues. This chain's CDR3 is CASSRGRRHTDTQYF. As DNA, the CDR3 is TGTGCCAGCAGTCGGGGGCGCCGACACACAGATACGCAGTATTTT.

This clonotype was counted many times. The CDR3 loop reads CASTQTHAYNSPLHF. The CDR3 bases are TGTGCCAGCACCCAGACCCATGCCTATAATTCACCCCTCCACTTT. The V and J genes are TRBV6-1 and TRBJ1-6; D is undetermined. This CDR3 has 15 amino acids. CDR1 is MNHNS, CDR2 SASEGT, per germline. V shed 7 bases and J shed 2 bases, with 12 bases lying between them.

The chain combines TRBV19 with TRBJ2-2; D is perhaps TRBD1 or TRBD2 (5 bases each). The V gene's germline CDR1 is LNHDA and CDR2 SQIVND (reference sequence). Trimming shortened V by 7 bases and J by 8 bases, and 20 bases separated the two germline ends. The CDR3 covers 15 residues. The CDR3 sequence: CASTLVSGPFGELFF. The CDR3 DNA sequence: TGTGCCAGTACCCTTGTCTCGGGGCCGTTTGGGGAGCTGTTTTTT.

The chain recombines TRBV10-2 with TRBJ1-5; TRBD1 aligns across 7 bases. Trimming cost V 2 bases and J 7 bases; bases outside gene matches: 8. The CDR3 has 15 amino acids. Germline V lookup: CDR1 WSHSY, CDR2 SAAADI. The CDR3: CASSEQTQGGQPQHF. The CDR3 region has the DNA TGCGCCAGCAGTGAGCAAACCCAGGGGGGACAGCCCCAGCATTTT.

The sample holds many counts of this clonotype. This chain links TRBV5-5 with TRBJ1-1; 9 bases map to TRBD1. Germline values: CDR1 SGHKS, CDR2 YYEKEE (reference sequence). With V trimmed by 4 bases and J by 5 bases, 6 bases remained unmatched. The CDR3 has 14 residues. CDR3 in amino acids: CASSSGQGRTEAFF. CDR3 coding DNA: TGTGCCAGCAGCAGCGGACAGGGGAGGACTGAAGCTTTCTTT.

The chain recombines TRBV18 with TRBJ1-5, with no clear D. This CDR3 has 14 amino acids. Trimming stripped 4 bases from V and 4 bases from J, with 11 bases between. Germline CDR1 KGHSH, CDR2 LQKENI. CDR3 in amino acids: CASSLLELNQPQHF. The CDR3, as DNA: TGTGCCAGCTCACTGCTTGAACTAAATCAGCCCCAGCATTTT.

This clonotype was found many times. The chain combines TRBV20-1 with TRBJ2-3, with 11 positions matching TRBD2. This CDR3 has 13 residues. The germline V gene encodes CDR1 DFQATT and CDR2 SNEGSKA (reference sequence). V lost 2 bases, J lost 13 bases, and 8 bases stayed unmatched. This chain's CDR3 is CSARPSGGPLEYF. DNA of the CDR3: TGCAGTGCTAGACCTAGCGGGGGGCCCCTTGAGTATTTT.